The source of this TCR beta chain is a study of CD8 T cells in ankylosing spondylitis. V lost 0 bases to trimming and J lost 0 bases, with 8 bases between them. This CDR3 region has 15 residues. Germline lookup yields CDR1 MNHNS and CDR2 SASEGT. TCRdb redid the calling of the 5' RACE reads with MiXCR, one entry per CDR3 protein. Among roughly 100,000 distinct CDR3 sequences listed, around 24% were seen once. The specimen sequenced was synovial fluid, either unsorted or a sorted T cell fraction (not recorded which). The chain has TRBV6-1 and TRBJ2-5; a possible D gene is TRBD2 (6 bases). This TCR derives from a male donor with ankylosing spondylitis. The CDR3 region has the DNA TGTGCCAGCAGTGAAGCTACGGGAGACCAAGAGACCCAGTACTTC. This sequence encodes CASSEATGDQETQYF.